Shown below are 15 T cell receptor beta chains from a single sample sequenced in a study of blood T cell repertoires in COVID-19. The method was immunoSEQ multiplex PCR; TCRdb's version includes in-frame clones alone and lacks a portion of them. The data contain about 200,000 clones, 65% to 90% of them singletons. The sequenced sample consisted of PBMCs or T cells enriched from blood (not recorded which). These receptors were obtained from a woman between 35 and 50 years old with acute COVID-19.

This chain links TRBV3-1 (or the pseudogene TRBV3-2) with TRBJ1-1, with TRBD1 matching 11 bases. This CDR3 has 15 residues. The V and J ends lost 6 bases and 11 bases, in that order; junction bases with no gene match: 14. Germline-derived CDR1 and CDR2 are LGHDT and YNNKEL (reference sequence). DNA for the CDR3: TGTGCCAGCAGTCCTACCCGGGACAGGGGGGTCGTGGCTTTCTTT. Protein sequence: CASSPTRDRGVVAFF.

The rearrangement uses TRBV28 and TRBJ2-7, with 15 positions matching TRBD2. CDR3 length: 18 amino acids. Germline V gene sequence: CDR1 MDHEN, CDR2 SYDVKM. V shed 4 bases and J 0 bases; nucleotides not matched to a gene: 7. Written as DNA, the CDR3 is TGTGCCAGCAGTTCTCCCGGGACTAGCGGGAGGCACTCCTACGAGCAGTACTTC. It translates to CASSSPGTSGRHSYEQYF.

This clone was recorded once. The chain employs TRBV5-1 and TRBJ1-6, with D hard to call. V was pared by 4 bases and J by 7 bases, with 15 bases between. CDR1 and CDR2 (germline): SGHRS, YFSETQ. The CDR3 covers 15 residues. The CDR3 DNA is TGCGCCAGCAGCCTTGGCGGGATAGGGAATTCACCCCTCCACTTT. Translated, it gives CASSLGGIGNSPLHF.

CDR3 bases: TGTGCCAGCAGCCCGGACAGGCTTACCGGGGAGCTGTTTTTT. Translated, it gives CASSPDRLTGELFF. V gene TRBV28 combines with J gene TRBJ2-2; TRBD1 matches 7 bases. This CDR3 is built from 14 residues. Germline V gene sequence: CDR1 MDHEN, CDR2 SYDVKM. Trimming removed 6 bases from V and 5 bases from J; junction bases left unmatched: 6.

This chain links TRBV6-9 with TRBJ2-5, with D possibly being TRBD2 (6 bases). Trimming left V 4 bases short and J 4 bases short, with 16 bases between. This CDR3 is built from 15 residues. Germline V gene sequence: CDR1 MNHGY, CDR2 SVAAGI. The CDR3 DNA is TGTGCCAGCAGTTCCCGTAGGAGGGTGGCAGAGACCCAGTACTTC. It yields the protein CASSSRRRVAETQYF.

CDR3 region: CAWSVQETFNYGYTF. CDR3 nucleotides: TGTGCCTGGAGTGTACAGGAGACGTTTAACTATGGCTACACCTTC. V usage is TRBV30 and J usage is TRBJ1-2, with D tentatively TRBD1 (5 bases). With 0 bases removed from V and 1 base from J, the gap between germline ends came to 12 bases. The CDR3 loop spans 15 amino acids. Per the germline V gene, CDR1 is GTSNPN and CDR2 is SVGIG (reference sequence).

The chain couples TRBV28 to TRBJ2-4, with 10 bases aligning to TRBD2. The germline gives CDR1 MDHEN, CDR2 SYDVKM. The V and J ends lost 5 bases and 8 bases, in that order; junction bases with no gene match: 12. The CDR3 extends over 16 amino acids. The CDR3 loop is CASSLLSGRAVDIQYF. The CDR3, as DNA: TGTGCCAGCAGTCTGTTGAGCGGGAGGGCCGTGGACATTCAGTACTTC.

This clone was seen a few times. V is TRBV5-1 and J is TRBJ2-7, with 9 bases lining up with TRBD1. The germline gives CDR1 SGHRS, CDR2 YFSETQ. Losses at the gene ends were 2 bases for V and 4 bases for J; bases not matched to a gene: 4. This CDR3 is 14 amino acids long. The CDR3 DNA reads TGCGCCAGCAGCTTCACAGGGGGCAGATACGAGCAGTACTTC. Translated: CASSFTGGRYEQYF.

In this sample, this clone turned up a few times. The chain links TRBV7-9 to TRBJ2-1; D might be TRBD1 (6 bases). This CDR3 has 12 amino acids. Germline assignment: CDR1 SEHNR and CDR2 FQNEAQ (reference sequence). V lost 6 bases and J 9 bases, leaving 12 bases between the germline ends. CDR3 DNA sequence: TGTGCCAGCAGGACAGGTGGTGGTGAGCAGTTCTTC. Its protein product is CASRTGGGEQFF.

The CDR3: CASSLNSGRGYNEQFF. The CDR3 coding sequence is TGTGCCAGCAGCTTAAACAGCGGGAGGGGCTACAATGAGCAGTTCTTC. The gene calls are TRBV7-3 and TRBJ2-1; 10 nucleotides match TRBD2. The CDR3 runs 16 residues. V gave up 1 base and J gave up 3 bases; unmatched junction bases: 3. Germline CDR1 is SGHTA and CDR2 is FQGTGA.

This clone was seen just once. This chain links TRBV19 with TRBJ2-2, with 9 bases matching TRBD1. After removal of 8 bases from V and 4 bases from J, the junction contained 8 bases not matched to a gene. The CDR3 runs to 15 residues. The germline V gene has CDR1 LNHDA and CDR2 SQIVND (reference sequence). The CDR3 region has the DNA TGTGCCAGTCACCGGGACAGGGATGGCACCGGGGAGCTGTTTTTT. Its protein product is CASHRDRDGTGELFF.

This chain's CDR3 is CAWSVQGQGSNIQYF. The CDR3 nucleotides are TGTGCCTGGAGTGTACAAGGACAGGGGAGTAACATTCAGTACTTC. The chain is built from TRBV30 and TRBJ2-4; 9 bases match TRBD1. This CDR3 contains 15 residues. Germline trimming cut 0 bases from V and 7 bases from J; bases unmatched to any gene: 7. Germline CDR1 and CDR2: GTSNPN and SVGIG (reference sequence).

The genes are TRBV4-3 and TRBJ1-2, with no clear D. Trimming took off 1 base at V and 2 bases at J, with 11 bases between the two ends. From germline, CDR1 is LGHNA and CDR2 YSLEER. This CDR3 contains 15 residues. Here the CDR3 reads CASSQVLSNNYGYTF. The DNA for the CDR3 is TGCGCCAGCAGCCAAGTTCTGAGTAACAACTATGGCTACACCTTC.

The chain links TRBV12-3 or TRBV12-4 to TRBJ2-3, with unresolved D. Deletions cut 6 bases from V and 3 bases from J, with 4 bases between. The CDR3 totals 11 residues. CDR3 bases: TGTGCCAGCAGGTCAACAGATACGCAGTATTTT. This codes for CASRSTDTQYF.

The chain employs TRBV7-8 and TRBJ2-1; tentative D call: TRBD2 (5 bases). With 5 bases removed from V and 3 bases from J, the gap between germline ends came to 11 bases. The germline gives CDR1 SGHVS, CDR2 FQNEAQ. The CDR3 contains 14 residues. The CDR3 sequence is CASSQGLYYNEQFF. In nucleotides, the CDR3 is TGTGCCAGCAGCCAAGGACTGTACTACAATGAGCAGTTCTTC. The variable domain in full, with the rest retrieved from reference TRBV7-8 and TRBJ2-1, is GAGVSQSPRYKVAKRGQDVALRCDPISGHVSLFWYQQALGQGPEFLTYFQNEAQLDKSGLPSDRFFAERPEGSVSTLKIQRTQQEDSAVYLCASSQGLYYNEQFFGPGTRLTVL.